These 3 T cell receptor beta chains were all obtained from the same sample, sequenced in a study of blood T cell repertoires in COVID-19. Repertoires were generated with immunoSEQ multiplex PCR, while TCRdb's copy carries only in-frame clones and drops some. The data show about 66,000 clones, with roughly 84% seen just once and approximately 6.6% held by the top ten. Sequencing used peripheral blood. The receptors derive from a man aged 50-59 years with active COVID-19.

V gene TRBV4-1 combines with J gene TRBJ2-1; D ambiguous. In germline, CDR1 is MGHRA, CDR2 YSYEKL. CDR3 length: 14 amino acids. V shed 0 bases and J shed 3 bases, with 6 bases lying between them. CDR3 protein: CASSQDRSYNEQFF. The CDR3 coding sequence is TGCGCCAGCAGCCAAGATCGGAGCTACAATGAGCAGTTCTTC.

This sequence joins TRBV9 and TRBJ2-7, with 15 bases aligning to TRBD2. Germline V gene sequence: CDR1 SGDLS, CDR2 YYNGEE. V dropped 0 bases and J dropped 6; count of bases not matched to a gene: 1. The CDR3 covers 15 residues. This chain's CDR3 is CASSVEGLAGGEQYF. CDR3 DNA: TGTGCCAGCAGCGTAGAGGGACTAGCGGGGGGCGAGCAGTACTTC.

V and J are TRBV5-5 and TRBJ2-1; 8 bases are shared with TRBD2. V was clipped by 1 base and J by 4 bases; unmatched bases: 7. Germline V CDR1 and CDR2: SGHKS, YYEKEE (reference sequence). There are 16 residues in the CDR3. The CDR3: CASSLYSGALYNEQFF. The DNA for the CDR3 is TGTGCCAGCAGCTTGTATAGCGGGGCCTTATACAATGAGCAGTTCTTC.